A single sample is the source of the 13 T cell receptor beta chains below, sequenced in a study of T cell changes during pregnancy in multiple sclerosis (dated by TCRdb to about 2019). The library was built by means of the immunoSEQ multiplex PCR assay. TCRdb's version of the immuneACCESS table is confined to in-frame rearrangements and falls short of the full clone set. An unresolved V gene accounts for under half of the shortfall where checked; the remainder is of unknown origin. This sample holds more than 20,000 clones; around four fifths were observed only once. Of the sample, around 16% is held by the ten largest clones. Sequenced material: CD8+ T cells from peripheral blood mononuclear cells, taken in the first trimester of pregnancy. These receptors were collected from a female donor in good health, enrolled as a control in a pregnancy study.

This sequence joins TRBV7-9 and TRBJ2-5; TRBD1 matches at 7 bases. After removal of 5 bases from V and 6 bases from J, the junction contained 12 bases not matched to a gene. This CDR3 comprises 15 residues. Germline V gene sequence: CDR1 SEHNR, CDR2 FQNEAQ (reference sequence). CDR3 DNA: TGTGCCAGCAGCGAGAACTCGGGACAGCGCCAGACCCAGTACTTC. It codes for CASSENSGQRQTQYF.

V usage is TRBV5-6 and J usage is TRBJ2-1; TRBD2 might be the D (6 bases). CDR3 length: 15 amino acids. Germline assignment: CDR1 SGHDT and CDR2 YYEEEE. Trimming pared 2 bases from V and 4 bases from J, leaving 13 bases between. CDR3 coding DNA: TGTGCCAGCAGCTTCTTCCGGGACTCTTACAATGAGCAGTTCTTC. It yields the protein CASSFFRDSYNEQFF.

The V and J genes are TRBV5-4 and TRBJ2-7; 7 bases are a match to TRBD1. The CDR3 runs to 17 residues. Germline V CDR1 and CDR2: SGHNT, YYREEE (reference sequence). Trimming at V came to 3 bases and at J to 0 bases, leaving 12 bases not matched to a gene. Written as DNA, the CDR3 is TGTGCCAGCAGCTCGGCTACAGGGGTTAGGAGCTCCTACGAGCAGTACTTC. It specifies CASSSATGVRSSYEQYF.

This chain uses TRBV6-4 with TRBJ1-6, with 8 bases identical to TRBD1. This CDR3 is built from 15 residues. CDR1 MRHNA and CDR2 SNTAGT come from the germline V gene. V shed 4 bases, J shed 7 bases, and the junction held 6 bases outside the gene matches. The CDR3: CASSVDRGGNSPLHF. As DNA, the CDR3 is TGTGCCAGCAGTGTTGACAGGGGAGGAAATTCACCCCTCCACTTT.

The chain employs TRBV4-1 and TRBJ2-7; maybe TRBD1 (5 bases). The CDR3 has 15 residues. V gave up 0 bases and J gave up 3 bases, with 12 bases separating them. Germline CDR1 and CDR2: MGHRA and YSYEKL. This CDR3 is CASSQDKGQYYEQYF. The CDR3 nucleotides read TGCGCCAGCAGCCAAGATAAGGGGCAGTACTACGAGCAGTACTTC.

The chain couples TRBV11-3 to TRBJ2-2; TRBD1 matches 9 bases. V lost 4 bases, J lost 7 bases, and 22 bases stayed unmatched. The CDR3 sequence is 20 residues long. Germline V gene lookup returns CDR1 SGHNT and CDR2 YENEEA. The CDR3 sequence: CASSSSRDRDRGYSRGELFF. The CDR3 region has the DNA TGTGCCAGCAGCTCGTCCCGGGACAGGGACCGGGGCTACTCCCGCGGGGAGCTGTTTTTT.

The chain combines TRBV9 with TRBJ2-2, with 8 positions matching TRBD2. Germline V gives CDR1 SGDLS, CDR2 YYNGEE. The CDR3 sequence is 19 residues long. With 4 bases clipped from V and 5 bases from J, the junction kept 19 bases outside the gene matches. Written as DNA, the CDR3 is TGTGCCAGCAGCCTTTCGATTAATAGCGGGAATAGGGGAACCGGGGAGCTGTTTTTT. Its translation is CASSLSINSGNRGTGELFF.

This clone is large by share. The chain employs TRBV6-5 and TRBJ2-5; D unclear. CDR3 length: 14 residues. Trimming stripped 6 bases from V and 1 base from J, with 12 bases between. Germline V gives CDR1 MNHEY, CDR2 SVGAGI. This CDR3 reads CASSPDTVQETQYF. The CDR3 bases are TGTGCCAGCAGCCCCGACACGGTCCAAGAGACCCAGTACTTC.

The chain recombines TRBV4-1 with TRBJ1-2; 7 bases are a match to TRBD1. The CDR3 has 16 amino acids. V lost 3 bases, J lost 4 bases, and 11 bases stayed unmatched. Germline V gene data show CDR1 as MGHRA and CDR2 as YSYEKL. The CDR3 DNA follows: TGCGCCAGCAGCCATGTAGACAGGGCACTGGGCTATGGCTACACCTTC. It encodes CASSHVDRALGYGYTF.

This chain joins TRBV7-3 and TRBJ1-5; D is unresolved. V dropped 5 bases and J dropped 6 bases, with 11 bases sitting between them. CDR3 length: 13 amino acids. Germline CDR1 reads SGHTA; CDR2 reads FQGTGA. This CDR3 reads CASSPKRGQPQHF. The CDR3 coding sequence is TGTGCCAGCAGCCCCAAACGGGGTCAGCCCCAGCATTTT. Full variable domain (outside the CDR3, taken from reference TRBV7-3 and TRBJ1-5): GAGVSQTPSNKVTEKGKYVELRCDPISGHTALYWYRQSLGQGPEFLIYFQGTGAADDSGLPNDRFFAVRPEGSVSTLKIQRTERGDSAVYLCASSPKRGQPQHFGDGTRLSIL.

V usage is TRBV4-1 and J usage is TRBJ1-1, with D tentatively TRBD1 (5 bases). Germline V gene lookup returns CDR1 MGHRA and CDR2 YSYEKL. Between the trimmed V and J ends, which lost 0 bases and 6 bases, there was a span of 11 bases. This CDR3 spans 14 amino acids. This CDR3 is CASSQDKRDSEAFF. The CDR3 DNA sequence: TGCGCCAGCAGCCAAGATAAGAGGGACTCTGAAGCTTTCTTT.

The chain employs TRBV5-4 and TRBJ2-3; D is uncertain. CDR3 length: 15 amino acids. V lost 0 bases to trimming and J lost 2 bases, with 10 bases between them. Germline values: CDR1 SGHNT, CDR2 YYREEE (reference sequence). The DNA of the CDR3 is TGTGCCAGCAGCTTGGATAGATCGCCCACAGATACGCAGTATTTT. It is translated as CASSLDRSPTDTQYF.

CDR3 DNA: TGTGCCAGCAGCGTAGCCGGAGAGAGACAAGAGACCCAGTACTTC. It specifies CASSVAGERQETQYF. This chain uses TRBV9 with TRBJ2-5, with unresolved D. Germline V gene lookup returns CDR1 SGDLS and CDR2 YYNGEE. Between the trimmed V and J ends, which lost 0 bases and 2 bases, there was a span of 11 bases. The CDR3 has 15 amino acids.